This is a list of T cell receptor beta chains from one sample in a study of T cell changes during pregnancy in multiple sclerosis. TCRdb keeps only in-frame clones here, not all; method: immunoSEQ multiplex PCR. The table has about 48,000 clones, roughly 85% seen once. The sample was CD4+ T cells from peripheral blood mononuclear cells, taken in the second trimester of pregnancy. These receptors were obtained from a female donor with multiple sclerosis, enrolled in a pregnancy study. Each CDR3 is given with its conserved first and last residue. A D gene is named only where the DNA matches it firmly. Rows may omit the clone size; those that give it use once, few, many or a size class.

>NA|TRBJ2-2|TRBV7-2|TRBD1
TGTGCCAGCAACCGACAGGGGGGGAACACCGGGGAGCTGTTTTTT
CASNRQGGNTGELFF
>NA|TRBJ2-7|TRBV6-5|TRBD1
TGTGCCAGCAGTTACTCGACAGGGGAGAACGAGCAGTACTTC
CASSYSTGENEQYF
>NA|TRBJ2-5|TRBV7-6|TRBD2
TGTGCCAGCAGCTTCAATCTAGCGGATAACCAAGAGACCCAGTACTTC
CASSFNLADNQETQYF
>NA|TRBJ2-1|TRBV5-6|TRBD2
TGTGCCAGCAGCCCCTTAGCGGGAGACCCTTACAATGAGCAGTTCTTC
CASSPLAGDPYNEQFF
>NA|TRBJ1-5|TRBV30|TRBD1
TGTGCCTGGAGTCTTCCGGGACAGGGTCAGCCCCAGCATTTT
CAWSLPGQGQPQHF
>NA|TRBJ1-1|TRBV10-1|TRBD1
TGCGCCAGCAGTGACCAGGGGGAGGAAGCTTTCTTT
CASSDQGEEAFF
>NA|TRBJ2-3|TRBV10-1|TRBD2
TGCGCCAGCAGGCCGGGACTAGAGAACACAGATACGCAGTATTTT
CASRPGLENTDTQYF
>once|TRBJ2-1|TRBV19|TRBD1
TGTGCCAGTAGTATAGTGCGGCCGAAACCGGGACAGATGTACAATGAGCAGTTCTTC
CASSIVRPKPGQMYNEQFF
>NA|TRBJ2-2|TRBV4-2|NA
TGTGCCAGCAGCCAAGATTCAGGGACCGGGGAGCTGTTTTTT
CASSQDSGTGELFF
>NA|TRBJ2-1|TRBV19|TRBD2
TGTGCCAGTAGTATAAGAGTTAAGACTAGCGTTATCCATGAGCAGTTCTTC
CASSIRVKTSVIHEQFF
>NA|TRBJ1-2|TRBV2|NA
TGTGCCAGCAGTGATAGTGGCGCAGGATCAGCGGGAGGCTACACCTTC
CASSDSGAGSAGGYTF
>NA|TRBJ2-7|TRBV28|TRBD1
TGTGCCAGCAGTTTGCTGGGACAGGGGGGCGAGCAGTACTTC
CASSLLGQGGEQYF
>NA|TRBJ1-3|TRBV6-6|TRBD1
TGTGCCAGCAGCCTCACCCGACAGGGAAAGTACACCATATATTTT
CASSLTRQGKYTIYF